The 3 T cell receptor beta chains in this list originate from one sample, sequenced in a study of shared clonotypes between healthy human individuals. TCRdb's table, derived via immunoSEQ multiplex PCR, lists solely in-frame clones and lacks some. The sample includes about 2,100,000 clones, under 95% of them seen just once. CD45RO-negative cells were positively selected for CCR7, leaving out terminally differentiated effector memory CD45RA+ cells. Sequenced sample: naive CD8+ T cells from PBMCs. Every receptor here comes from a man aged 18 to 29 in good health. Some clones in this sample may be carry-over from other donors' samples.

The chain couples TRBV10-2 to TRBJ2-1; 12 nucleotides line up with TRBD2. Germline CDR1 is WSHSY and CDR2 is SAAADI. CDR3 size: 16 residues. J gave up 3 bases and V 7 bases, and 7 bases lay outside the gene matches. The CDR3: CASKTGLAGIYNEQFF. The CDR3 region has the DNA TGCGCCAGCAAGACTGGACTAGCGGGAATCTACAATGAGCAGTTCTTC.

This chain uses TRBV19 with TRBJ2-1; D perhaps matches TRBD2 (6 bases). Germline-derived CDR1 and CDR2 are LNHDA and SQIVND (reference sequence). CDR3 size: 15 residues. Between the trimmed V and J ends, which lost 5 bases and 7 bases, there was a span of 18 bases. The CDR3 region is CASSPRLTSRNEQFF. In DNA form, the CDR3 reads TGTGCCAGTAGTCCGCGCCTGACTAGTCGGAATGAGCAGTTCTTC.

This rearrangement joins TRBV6-1 to TRBJ1-3; 7 bases match TRBD1. CDR3 size: 15 residues. The V and J ends lost 1 base and 4 bases, in that order; junction bases with no gene match: 4. Looked up from germline, CDR1 is MNHNS and CDR2 is SASEGT. Here the CDR3 reads CASSEGDRRGNTIYF. The CDR3 DNA sequence: TGTGCCAGCAGTGAAGGGGACAGACGGGGAAACACCATATATTTT.